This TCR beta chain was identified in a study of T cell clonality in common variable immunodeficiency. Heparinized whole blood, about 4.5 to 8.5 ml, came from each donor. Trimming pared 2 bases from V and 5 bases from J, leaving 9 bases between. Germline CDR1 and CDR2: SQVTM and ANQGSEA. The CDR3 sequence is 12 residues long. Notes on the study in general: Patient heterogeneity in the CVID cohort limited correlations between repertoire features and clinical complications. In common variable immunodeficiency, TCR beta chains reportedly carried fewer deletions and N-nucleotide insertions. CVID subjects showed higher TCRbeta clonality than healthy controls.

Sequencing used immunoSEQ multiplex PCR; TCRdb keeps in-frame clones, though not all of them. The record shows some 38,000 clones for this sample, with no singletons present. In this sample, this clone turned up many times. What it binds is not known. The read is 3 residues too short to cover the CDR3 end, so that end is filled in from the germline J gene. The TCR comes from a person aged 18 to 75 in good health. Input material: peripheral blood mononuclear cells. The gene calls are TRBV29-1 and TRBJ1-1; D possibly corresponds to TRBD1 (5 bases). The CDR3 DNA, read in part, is TGCAGCGTTGAACAGGGTACAACTGAA. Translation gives CSVEQGTTE. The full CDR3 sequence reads CSVEQGTTEAFF.